The 13 T cell receptor beta chains listed next were all sequenced from one sample in a study of blood T cell repertoires in COVID-19. Profiling relied on immunoSEQ multiplex PCR, and the TCRdb table lists in-frame clones only, not all of them. The table includes 150,000 to 200,000 clones, under 85% detected once. Sequencing used peripheral blood. These TCRs come from a man in his sixties with active or convalescent COVID-19.

The chain recombines TRBV5-8 with TRBJ2-3, with unresolved D. The V and J ends lost 4 bases and 1 base respectively, with 10 bases between them. This CDR3 contains 14 residues. From germline, CDR1 is SGHTS and CDR2 YDEGEE. CDR3 residues: CASSPAIRTDTQYF. CDR3 DNA: TGTGCCAGCAGCCCTGCTATTCGCACAGATACGCAGTATTTT.

The chain combines TRBV7-9 with TRBJ1-4; perhaps TRBD1 as D (6 bases). The CDR3 is 15 residues long. Germline CDR1 and CDR2: SEHNR and FQNEAQ (reference sequence). V lost 5 bases and J 3 bases, leaving 13 bases between the germline ends. As DNA, the CDR3 is TGTGCCAGCAGCCCAAGGCCAGGGGCTAATGAAAAACTGTTTTTT. Its translation is CASSPRPGANEKLFF.

In DNA form, the CDR3 reads TGTGCCAGCAGGCCCCTCGGGGGGGCGAGTTCACCCCTCCACTTT. It encodes CASRPLGGASSPLHF. The gene calls are TRBV28 and TRBJ1-6; a weak D match, TRBD1 (6 bases). The V end lost 6 bases, the J end lost 9 bases, and 18 bases lay between the germline ends. The CDR3 loop spans 15 amino acids. Germline V gene lookup returns CDR1 MDHEN and CDR2 SYDVKM.

The rearrangement joins TRBV19 to TRBJ2-4; weak D call: TRBD2 (6 bases). The CDR3 is 13 amino acids. Germline V gene data show CDR1 as LNHDA and CDR2 as SQIVND (reference sequence). V lost 7 bases to trimming and J lost 7 bases, with 14 bases between them. DNA of the CDR3: TGTGCCAGTACCGCGAGTCGGGGGAACATTCAGTACTTC. Its translation: CASTASRGNIQYF.

This clone was detected only once. This chain connects TRBV27 to TRBJ1-1, with 8 bases matching TRBD1. V lost 7 bases to trimming and J lost 1 base; unmatched junction nucleotides: 11. CDR1 and CDR2 from the germline V gene are MNHEY and SMNVEV (reference sequence). The CDR3 contains 16 residues. CDR3 in DNA: TGTGCCAGCAATATCGGACAGGGAGGGGAGAACACTGAAGCTTTCTTT. Translated, it gives CASNIGQGGENTEAFF.

This rearrangement joins TRBV7-6 to TRBJ2-7; D perhaps matches TRBD1 (5 bases). The CDR3 runs to 14 residues. Germline values: CDR1 SGHVS, CDR2 FNYEAQ. Trimming left V 2 bases short and J 7 bases short, with 15 bases between. CDR3 sequence reads: CASSLNPGSSEQYF. Written as DNA, the CDR3 is TGTGCCAGCAGCTTAAATCCAGGGTCGTCTGAGCAGTACTTC.

The chain employs TRBV28 and TRBJ2-7; unclear D gene. V gave up 6 bases and J gave up 1 base, with 4 bases separating them. This CDR3 is built from 11 residues. CDR1 MDHEN and CDR2 SYDVKM come from the germline V gene. In nucleotides, the CDR3 is TGTGCCAGCAGCCGGTCCTACGAGCAGTACTTC. Translating gives CASSRSYEQYF.

The CDR3 loop is CASSPYAPGQVGGYTF. The CDR3 DNA is TGCGCCAGCAGTCCCTACGCGCCGGGACAGGTTGGTGGCTACACCTTC. The chain has TRBV5-1 and TRBJ1-2; 8 bases fit TRBD1. The CDR3 is made up of 16 amino acids. The V gene's germline CDR1 is SGHRS and CDR2 YFSETQ. With V trimmed by 5 bases and J by 7 bases, 16 bases remained unmatched.

The chain couples TRBV28 to TRBJ2-1, with a possible D match to TRBD2 (5 bases). Between the trimmed V and J ends, which lost 6 bases and 1 base, there was a span of 16 bases. CDR1 and CDR2 from the germline V gene are MDHEN and SYDVKM. The CDR3 length is 16 residues. CDR3 loop: CASRSAAEQSYNEQFF. CDR3 bases: TGTGCCAGCAGATCAGCGGCGGAGCAATCCTACAATGAGCAGTTCTTC.

The genes are TRBV28 and TRBJ2-7; tentative D call: TRBD1 (5 bases). CDR3 length: 15 amino acids. The V and J ends lost 2 bases and 5 bases respectively, with 16 bases between them. Germline assignment: CDR1 MDHEN and CDR2 SYDVKM. CDR3 in amino acids: CASSLMDPRADEQYF. The CDR3 DNA sequence: TGTGCCAGCAGTTTAATGGACCCCAGGGCCGACGAGCAGTACTTC.

The chain is built from TRBV27 and TRBJ2-3, with TRBD2 matching 9 bases. V lost 9 bases and J lost 5; bases outside the gene matches: 6. The germline gives CDR1 MNHEY, CDR2 SMNVEV (reference sequence). The CDR3 has 13 amino acids. In DNA form, the CDR3 reads TGTGCCAGTCAGCGGGAGGCGGTAGATACGCAGTATTTT. Its translation is CASQREAVDTQYF.

V and J are TRBV18 and TRBJ2-2; 7 bases align to TRBD1. CDR3 length: 16 amino acids. The V and J ends lost 0 bases and 3 bases, in that order; junction bases with no gene match: 4. Germline V gene data show CDR1 as KGHSH and CDR2 as LQKENI. In DNA form, the CDR3 reads TGTGCCAGCTCACCACCCCGAGGGGGCGACACCGGGGAGCTGTTTTTT. Translated: CASSPPRGGDTGELFF.

This chain connects TRBV5-4 to TRBJ2-2, with 8 bases matching TRBD1. The CDR3 runs to 16 residues. Trimming removed 4 bases from V and 4 bases from J; junction bases left unmatched: 9. The germline V gene has CDR1 SGHNT and CDR2 YYREEE (reference sequence). CDR3 nucleotide sequence: TGTGCCAGCAGCGATTCCGGACAGGGATCCACCGGGGAGCTGTTTTTT. Translation: CASSDSGQGSTGELFF.